One and the same sample provided the 10 T cell receptor beta chains below, sequenced in a study of blood T cell repertoires in COVID-19. Sequencing was performed with immunoSEQ multiplex PCR; in TCRdb, only in-frame clones are kept and a portion is missing. Among around 40,000 clones listed, about 82% were seen once. The sample taken for sequencing was peripheral blood. Receptor source: a man older than 75 with active or convalescent COVID-19.

The rearrangement links TRBV27 to TRBJ2-1; 12 nucleotides match TRBD2. Germline CDR1 is MNHEY and CDR2 is SMNVEV (reference sequence). The V gene end was trimmed by 3 bases and the J gene end by 0 bases; junction bases not matched to a gene: 12. CDR3 length: 20 residues. The CDR3 region has the DNA TGTGCCAGCAGTTTCGCGCGGACTAGCGGGAACACCCACTCCTACAATGAGCAGTTCTTC. Translation: CASSFARTSGNTHSYNEQFF.

V is TRBV7-9 and J is TRBJ2-2, with 11 bases that match TRBD2. This CDR3 has 16 residues. V shed 4 bases and J 7 bases; nucleotides not matched to a gene: 8. CDR1 is SEHNR and CDR2 is FQNEAQ in the germline V gene (reference sequence). CDR3 residues: CASSSTSGRFRGELFF. In DNA, the CDR3 is TGTGCCAGCAGCTCCACTAGCGGGAGATTCCGCGGGGAGCTGTTTTTT.

This sequence joins TRBV18 and TRBJ2-5; D is unresolved. V was trimmed by 4 bases and J by 2 bases, leaving 14 bases between them. CDR1 and CDR2 from the germline V gene are KGHSH and LQKENI. This CDR3 comprises 15 residues. Written as DNA, the CDR3 is TGTGCCAGCTCACTGAATTACCCGCAGCAAGAGACCCAGTACTTC. Translating gives CASSLNYPQQETQYF.

The rearrangement uses TRBV5-6 and TRBJ1-2; D ambiguous. This CDR3 is built from 15 residues. V shed 4 bases and J shed 7 bases, with 20 bases lying between them. Germline V lookup: CDR1 SGHDT, CDR2 YYEEEE. CDR3 protein: CASSAHSADRGGYTF. For the CDR3, the DNA is TGTGCCAGCAGCGCACACAGTGCGGACCGGGGTGGCTACACCTTC.

This clone occurred once. V usage is TRBV27 and J usage is TRBJ1-1, with D possibly matching TRBD1 (5 bases). V was cut by 8 bases and J by 0 bases, with 13 bases left in between. Germline V CDR1 and CDR2: MNHEY, SMNVEV (reference sequence). The CDR3 spans 14 residues. The CDR3 nucleotides read TGTGCCAGCTCCTCGGGCAGGGTGAACACTGAAGCTTTCTTT. It codes for CASSSGRVNTEAFF.

CDR3 in DNA: TGTGCCAGCTCACCACCGCTCGGGGTTTCTGGAAACACCATATATTTT. Translation gives CASSPPLGVSGNTIYF. The chain has TRBV18 and TRBJ1-3; D call uncertain. This CDR3 spans 16 amino acids. V gave up 0 bases and J gave up 1 base, with 10 bases separating them. Germline V gene data show CDR1 as KGHSH and CDR2 as LQKENI.

The J gene is TRBJ2-1, the V gene TRBV28; 9 nucleotides line up with TRBD2. V shed 7 bases, J shed 1 base, and the junction held 2 bases outside the gene matches. The CDR3 is 14 amino acids. Per germline, CDR1 MDHEN and CDR2 SYDVKM. The CDR3 DNA follows: TGTGCCAGCACCCTAGCGGGATCCTACAATGAGCAGTTCTTC. It specifies CASTLAGSYNEQFF.

The V call is TRBV2, the J call TRBJ1-6, with 7 bases identical to TRBD1. Germline-derived CDR1 and CDR2 are SNHLY and FYNNEI. Losses at the gene ends were 1 base for V and 10 bases for J; bases not matched to a gene: 1. This CDR3 comprises 13 residues. In DNA, the CDR3 is TGTGCCAGCAGTGAAGGACAGGGCTCACCCCTCCACTTT. Residues: CASSEGQGSPLHF.

The chain combines TRBV6-2 or TRBV6-3 with TRBJ1-2; D not certain. Germline V gene data show CDR1 as MNHEY and CDR2 as SVGEGT. V was clipped by 2 bases and J by 3 bases, with 10 bases between them. The CDR3 has 14 residues. CDR3 in DNA: TGTGCCAGCAGTTACGGCCCGATCGACTATGGCTACACCTTC. Translated: CASSYGPIDYGYTF.

V is TRBV4-1 and J is TRBJ1-4; D perhaps matches TRBD1 (5 bases). CDR1 MGHRA and CDR2 YSYEKL come from the germline V gene. This CDR3 region has 13 residues. Trimming removed 3 bases at V and 8 bases at J, with 10 bases between. The CDR3 region has the DNA TGCGCCAGCAGCCAGGGGCCAGCGGAAAAACTGTTTTTT. This gives the protein CASSQGPAEKLFF.